This T cell receptor (beta chain) was recorded in a study of regulatory T cells in long-lasting Graves disease. Study information: By definition, persistent Graves' disease involved antithyroid drugs for over 5 years alongside positive TSH receptor antibodies. Study-level results: Relative to new patients (around 1,000), persistent patients exhibited greater sharing of public clonotypes (about 2,700). Among samples with persistent disease, TRBV28, TRBJ1-2 and TRBJ2-5 were favored. Having only a small sample size may have limited accuracy.

Relying on iRepertoire HTBI primers and Arm-PCR of CDR3 regions, the team built TCR beta libraries. TCRdb re-analysed the multiplex PCR reads in MiXCR, keeping a single row per CDR3 protein. The table has under 500,000 distinct CDR3 sequences, less than 25% seen once. The time point is: persistent/refractory GD, antithyroid drugs over 5 years with positive TRAb. Researchers made the TCR library from RNA that was extracted from PBMCs. In its sample, this clonotype was seen a few times. The antigen is undetermined. Germline assignment: CDR1 SGDLS and CDR2 YYNGEE. This CDR3 spans 15 amino acids. V gave up 0 bases and J gave up 0 bases, with 4 bases separating them.

The specimen was peripheral blood mononuclear cells (PBMCs), collected when the disease was refractory, from a patient treated with antithyroid drugs. This sequence originates from a female donor with Graves disease. The rearrangement uses TRBV9 and TRBJ2-6; D unresolved. Written as DNA, the CDR3 is TGTGCCAGCAGCGTAGTCAGCTCTGGGGCCAACGTCCTGACTTTC. Encoded protein: CASSVVSSGANVLTF.